This T cell receptor (beta chain) was recovered during a study of Tregs in tolerant kidney transplant recipients. Generated by immunoSEQ multiplex PCR, the TCRdb table keeps only in-frame clones and is missing some. The sample table includes more than 45,000 clones. Germline V gene lookup returns CDR1 DFQATT and CDR2 SNEGSKA (reference sequence). The CDR3 length is 14 residues. The V and J ends lost 6 bases and 4 bases, in that order; junction bases with no gene match: 10. Regarding this clone: The DNA ends 3 residues before the CDR3 does, and the rest of the CDR3 is filled in from the germline J gene.

This clonotype was sampled from a human donor who received a combined kidney and bone marrow transplant. The rearrangement joins TRBV20-1 to TRBJ2-7, with 9 bases aligning to TRBD2. The sequencing here drew on CD4+ T cells from blood, taken before the transplant. The sequenced part of the CDR3 DNA is TGCAGTGCAACACCCCGGACTAGCGTGTACGAG. Amino acids: CSATPRTSVYE. The CDR3, in full, reads CSATPRTSVYEQYF.